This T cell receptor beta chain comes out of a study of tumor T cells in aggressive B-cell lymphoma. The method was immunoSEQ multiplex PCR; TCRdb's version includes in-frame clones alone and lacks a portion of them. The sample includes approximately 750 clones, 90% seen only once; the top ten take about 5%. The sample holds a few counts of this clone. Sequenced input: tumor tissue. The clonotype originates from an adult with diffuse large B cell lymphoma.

CDR3 protein: CASSVRAGGPLQETQYF. The CDR3 coding sequence is TGTGCCAGCAGCGTCCGAGCGGGGGGACCCCTCCAAGAGACCCAGTACTTC. The chain uses TRBV9 and TRBJ2-5; TRBD2 matches 9 bases. The length of the CDR3 is 17 residues. V lost 2 bases to trimming and J lost 1 base; unmatched junction nucleotides: 9. Germline V gives CDR1 SGDLS, CDR2 YYNGEE.